This T cell receptor beta chain emerged from a study of blood T cells in healthy people across ages. Study summary: About one barcoded beta molecule per two T cells was captured by template switching.

Study-wide points: Among T cells, TCR beta diversity per million cells dropped roughly linearly as age rose.

V lost 2 bases to trimming and J lost 15 bases; unmatched junction nucleotides: 11. The CDR3 loop spans 14 amino acids. This clonotype showed up just a few times. The antigen remains undetermined. A second PCR of about 7 to 12 cycles used a sample-barcoded 5' primer and a J-beta primer mix. At least 3 million CDR3-containing paired-end reads were obtained per sample. TCRdb called the 5' RACE reads again in MiXCR, with one record for every CDR3 protein. This table has about 1.5 million distinct CDR3 sequences, approximately 43% appearing once. The rearrangement links TRBV12-3 or TRBV12-4 to TRBJ2-1; 9 bases map to TRBD1. The sequenced material came from blood. The sequence was collected from a woman aged 18-29 years in good health. The CDR3 loop reads CASSLRGTGSLRFF. The CDR3 coding sequence is TGTGCCAGCAGTTTAAGAGGGACAGGGTCCCTCCGGTTCTTC.